The clone carrying this T cell receptor (beta chain) has more than one count but fewer than ten. Unique molecular identifiers were added to individual cDNA molecules. TCRdb re-derived calls from the 5' RACE reads in MiXCR, one entry per CDR3 protein. In the table there are approximately 75,000 distinct CDR3 sequences, about 14% of which are singletons. From germline, CDR1 is SEHNR and CDR2 FQNEAQ (reference sequence). Trimming removed 5 bases from V and 5 bases from J; junction bases left unmatched: 5. This CDR3 has 13 residues. The data originate from a study of early T cells in non-severe SARS-CoV-2 infection.

This chain joins TRBV7-9 and TRBJ1-1, with TRBD1 matching over 7 bases. The TCR originated in an adult who was a healthcare worker with PCR-confirmed SARS-CoV-2 infection or an uninfected control (not recorded which). The specimen was whole blood, collected at baseline. CDR3 protein: CASSHTGVTEAFF. For the CDR3, the DNA is TGTGCCAGCAGCCATACAGGGGTAACTGAAGCTTTCTTT.